The clone carrying this TCR beta chain was picked up a small number of times. Its matching antigen is unknown. Combining a sample-barcoded 5' primer with a J-beta primer mix, a second PCR ran for roughly 7 to 11 cycles. TCRdb redid the calling of the 5' RACE reads with MiXCR, one entry per CDR3 protein. The table includes some 690,000 distinct CDR3 sequences, about 20% detected once. The data stem from a study of blood T cells in healthy people across ages. General observations from the study: Naive CD4+ cells and diversity were both higher in long-lived donors than in aged donors. CMV infection status of these donors was not known.

Extraction yielded at least 5.5 micrograms of total RNA per sample. This CDR3 is 13 amino acids long. Germline V gene sequence: CDR1 SGHTA, CDR2 FQGTGA. Trimming cost V 6 bases and J 6 bases; bases outside gene matches: 5. The chain employs TRBV7-3 and TRBJ2-3; TRBD2 aligns across 8 bases. The sequence was obtained from a man aged 65 to 79 in good health. Sequenced input: blood. CDR3 loop: CASRGTSMDTQYF. CDR3 nucleotide sequence: TGTGCCAGCAGAGGGACTAGTATGGATACGCAGTATTTT.